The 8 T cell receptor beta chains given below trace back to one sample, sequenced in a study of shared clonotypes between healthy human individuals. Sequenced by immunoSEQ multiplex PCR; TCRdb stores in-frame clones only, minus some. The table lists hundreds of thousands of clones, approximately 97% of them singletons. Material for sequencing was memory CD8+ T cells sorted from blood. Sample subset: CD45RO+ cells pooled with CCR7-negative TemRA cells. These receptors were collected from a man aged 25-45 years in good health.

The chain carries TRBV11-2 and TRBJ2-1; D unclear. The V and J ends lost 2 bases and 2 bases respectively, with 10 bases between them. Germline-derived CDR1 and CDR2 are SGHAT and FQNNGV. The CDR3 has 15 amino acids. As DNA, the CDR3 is TGTGCCAGCAGCTTAAGAGGATCTCCCTACAATGAGCAGTTCTTC. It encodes CASSLRGSPYNEQFF.

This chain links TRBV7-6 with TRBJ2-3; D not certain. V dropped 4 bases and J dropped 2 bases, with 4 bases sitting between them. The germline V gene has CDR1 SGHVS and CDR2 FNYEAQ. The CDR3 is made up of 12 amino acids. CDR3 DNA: TGTGCCAGCAGCTCCTACACAGATACGCAGTATTTT. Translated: CASSSYTDTQYF. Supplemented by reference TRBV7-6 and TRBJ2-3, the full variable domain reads GAGVSQSPRYKVTKRGQDVALRCDPISGHVSLYWYRQALGQGPEFLTYFNYEAQQDKSGLPNDRFSAERPEGSISTLTIQRTEQRDSAMYRCASSSYTDTQYFGPGTRLTVL.

CDR3 residues: CASSRDRQGHEKLFF. The CDR3 nucleotides are TGTGCCAGCAGCCGAGATAGACAGGGGCATGAAAAACTGTTTTTT. V and J are TRBV7-6 and TRBJ1-4; 8 bases are shared with TRBD1. The length of the CDR3 is 15 residues. Trimming at V came to 5 bases and at J to 6 bases, leaving 8 bases not matched to a gene. Germline CDR1 reads SGHVS; CDR2 reads FNYEAQ.

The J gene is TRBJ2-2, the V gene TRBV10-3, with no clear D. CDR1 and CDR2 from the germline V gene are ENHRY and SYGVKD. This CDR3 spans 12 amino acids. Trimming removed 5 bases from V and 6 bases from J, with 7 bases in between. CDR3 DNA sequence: TGTGCCATCAGTACGGACCCCGGGGAGCTGTTTTTT. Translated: CAISTDPGELFF.

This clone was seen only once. The CDR3 DNA follows: TGCAGCGTTGGGCTACTGTATGGGGACATTCAGTACTTC. Its protein is CSVGLLYGDIQYF. The chain uses TRBV29-1 and TRBJ2-4; D gene unclear. Germline V gene data show CDR1 as SQVTM and CDR2 as ANQGSEA. There are 13 residues in the CDR3. Trimming removed 4 bases from V and 8 bases from J, with 15 bases in between.

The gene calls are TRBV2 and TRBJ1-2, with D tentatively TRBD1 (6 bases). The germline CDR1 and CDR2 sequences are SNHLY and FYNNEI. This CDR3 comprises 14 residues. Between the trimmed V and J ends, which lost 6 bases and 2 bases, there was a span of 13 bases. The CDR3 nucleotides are TGTGCCAGCAGGGCCCCCGACAGGAACTATGGCTACACCTTC. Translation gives CASRAPDRNYGYTF.

CDR3 region: CASSPFGTSGNTIYF. The CDR3 region has the DNA TGTGCCAGCTCACCTTTCGGGACCTCTGGAAACACCATATATTTT. The rearrangement uses TRBV18 and TRBJ1-3; tentative D call: TRBD1 (5 bases). V lost 3 bases to trimming and J lost 0 bases, with 9 bases between them. The germline V gene has CDR1 KGHSH and CDR2 LQKENI. The CDR3 totals 15 residues.

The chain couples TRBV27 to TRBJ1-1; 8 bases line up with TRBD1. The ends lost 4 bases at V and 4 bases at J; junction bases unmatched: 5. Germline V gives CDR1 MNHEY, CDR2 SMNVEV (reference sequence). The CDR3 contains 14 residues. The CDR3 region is CASSSRGLTTEAFF. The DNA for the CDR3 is TGTGCCAGCAGTTCCAGGGGGCTAACCACTGAAGCTTTCTTT.